Here is one T cell receptor (beta chain) with its context. The antigen it binds to is not known. Base qualities are not recorded, but no much larger clone differs from it by a single base. Preparation of the library involved the immunoSEQ multiplex PCR assay. The authors' pipeline ran thus. A statistical classification framework was built for diagnosing cytomegalovirus status from the catalog of TCR beta chain sequences. The immuneACCESS repertoire file appears here via TCRdb, limited to in-frame rearrangements. These files lack a portion of the clones; in checked studies, under half of the deficit traces to unresolved V genes, and the cause of the others is not known. That table supplies the V and J calls and clone size; D and trimming were determined from the DNA. The sample table records fewer than 140,000 clones; 88% of these occur just once. The top ten constitute 1.5% to 2% of the sample. The donors were included in the validation cohort of approximately 120 subjects, a group kept apart from the approximately 670-subject first cohort.

The data derive from a study of cytomegalovirus exposure and HLA in healthy donors (dated by TCRdb to 2015 to 2018). About the study as a whole: According to a later analysis, one platform produced both the roughly 110 validation repertoires and the 700 or so repertoires of the first cohort. The aim of the study was to test whether cataloging public T cell receptors could identify signatures of past pathogen exposure. A separate validation cohort of roughly 130 different subjects was used in addition to the 666-subject first cohort. To predict cytomegalovirus infection status, the study combined high-throughput TCR immunosequencing, statistical association of individual TCRs with disease status, and machine learning.

Study-wide findings and limitations: According to the authors, the approach could potentially be generalized to other disease states and immunological phenotypes. Across donors, most TCR sequences were observed very rarely, whereas some public TCRs were present in many individuals. A later analysis found that TCRs clustered in the first cohort also tended to co-occur in the 120 validation repertoires, with more than 90% of cluster scores above 0. In the study, about 150 TCR beta chains were listed as associated with cytomegalovirus. Cytomegalovirus status was reported to be diagnosed by the classifier with high specificity and sensitivity in both the original and validation cohorts. The validation cohort had no HLA typing available for a later analysis, so co-occurrence within that cohort was assessed over all 130 or so repertoires. A few of the identified cytomegalovirus-associated TCR beta chains were confirmed in vitro to be specific for cytomegalovirus antigens.

Per the germline V gene, MDHEN is the CDR1 and SYDVKM is the CDR2. From V the trimming removes 4 bases and from J it removes 4 bases, while the gene matches leave 6 bases of the junction unaccounted for. Measured from the cysteine to the phenylalanine, the CDR3 is 17 residues long. The kept DNA is CDR3 alone, 51 bases in frame from the first base. This TCR came from a young woman in good health and CMV-seropositive. The chain is encoded by TRBV28 joined to TRBJ2-1, and TRBD2 matches 14 of the central bases. The material sequenced was PBMCs. The base sequence is TGTGCCAGCAGTTCCGGGACTAGCGGGGGTTGGTACAATGAGCAGTTCTTC. Its protein is CASSSGTSGGWYNEQFF.